Here is one T cell receptor beta chain with its context. The entry originates in a study of radiation and T cells in renal cell carcinoma. Time point indicated: baseline pretreatment blood. Documented treatment: 15 Gy SBRT to primary tumor, nephrectomy 4 weeks later. Assay: immunoSEQ multiplex PCR; the TCRdb copy retains only in-frame clones and omits some. This sample has 150,000 or so clones; about 85% occur once, and the top ten carry roughly 4.1%. The clonotype was recovered from a woman aged 70-85 years with renal cell carcinoma. This specimen was blood, taken from a patient whose treatment included radiotherapy and nephrectomy.

CDR3 sequence reads: CASNIPGNTEAFF. Written as DNA, the CDR3 is TGTGCCAGTAATATCCCGGGGAACACTGAAGCTTTCTTT. The chain is built from TRBV6-5 and TRBJ1-1, with D uncertain. Per germline, CDR1 MNHEY and CDR2 SVGAGI. This CDR3 has 13 amino acids. V gave up 9 bases and J gave up 1 base, with 12 bases separating them.